This T cell receptor (beta chain) was identified during a study of OX40 agonist ivuxolimab in advanced cancers. Across the study: At 0.01 to 10 mg/kg, ivuxolimab was administered intravenously to patients every 2 weeks. General study findings and limits: Among the lowest levels of clonal expansion were found in partial responders at 0.1-3.0 mg/kg.

As for this clone: The antigen is unknown. Within the sample, other DNA sequences also encode this same CDR3.

Repertoires were generated with immunoSEQ multiplex PCR, while TCRdb's copy carries only in-frame clones and drops some. This table holds 68,000 or so clones, roughly 86% found once. Germline V gives CDR1 SGDLS, CDR2 YYNGEE. There are 13 residues in the CDR3. Unmatched junction bases numbered 0, after V lost 2 bases and J lost 2 bases. The TCR sequence derives from an adult with an advanced solid tumor such as melanoma, head and neck, liver or kidney cancer. This chain links TRBV9 with TRBJ2-5, with 7 bases aligning to TRBD1. Sequencing was performed on CD4+ or CD8+ T cells sorted from blood, taken in a trial of the OX40 agonist ivuxolimab. This CDR3 is CASSVGQQETQYF. CDR3 DNA: TGTGCCAGCAGCGTGGGACAGCAAGAGACCCAGTACTTC.